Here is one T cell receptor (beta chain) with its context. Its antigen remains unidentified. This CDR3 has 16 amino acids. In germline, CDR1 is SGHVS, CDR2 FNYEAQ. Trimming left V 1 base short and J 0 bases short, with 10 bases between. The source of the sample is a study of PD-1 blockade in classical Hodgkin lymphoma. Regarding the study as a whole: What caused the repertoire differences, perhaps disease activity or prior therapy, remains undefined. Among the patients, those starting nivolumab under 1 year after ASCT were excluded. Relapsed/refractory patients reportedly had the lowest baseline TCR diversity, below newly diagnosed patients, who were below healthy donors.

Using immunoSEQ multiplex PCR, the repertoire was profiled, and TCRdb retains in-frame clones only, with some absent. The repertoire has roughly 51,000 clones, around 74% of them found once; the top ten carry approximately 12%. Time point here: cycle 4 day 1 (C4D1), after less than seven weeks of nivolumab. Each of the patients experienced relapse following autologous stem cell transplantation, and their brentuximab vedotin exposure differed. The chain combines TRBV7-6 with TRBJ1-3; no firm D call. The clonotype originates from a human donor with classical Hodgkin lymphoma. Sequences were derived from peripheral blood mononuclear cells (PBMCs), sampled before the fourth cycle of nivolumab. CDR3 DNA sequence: TGTGCCAGCAGCTTAGTCGGCAGGAACTCTGGAAACACCATATATTTT. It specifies CASSLVGRNSGNTIYF. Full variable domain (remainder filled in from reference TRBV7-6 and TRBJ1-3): GAGVSQSPRYKVTKRGQDVALRCDPISGHVSLYWYRQALGQGPEFLTYFNYEAQQDKSGLPNDRFSAERPEGSISTLTIQRTEQRDSAMYRCASSLVGRNSGNTIYFGEGSWLTVV.